The 7 T cell receptor beta chains below all came from one sample that was sequenced in a study of shared clonotypes between healthy human individuals. Produced via immunoSEQ multiplex PCR; TCRdb's table is partial and in-frame only. Of about 2.4 million clones in the sample, over 85% were seen once. The specimen was naive CD4+ T cells from PBMCs. The subset was: CD45RA+ positively selected. These receptors were collected from a man in his late teens or twenties in good health. Some clones in this sample may be carry-over from other donors' samples.

On this clone: The same CDR3 is also encoded by other DNA sequences in this sample. J is TRBJ2-3 and V is TRBV9, with D perhaps being TRBD1 or TRBD2 (5 bases each). Trimming left V 2 bases short and J 2 bases short, with 9 bases between. CDR3 size: 14 residues. CDR1 is SGDLS and CDR2 is YYNGEE in the germline V gene. The CDR3 protein is CASSVGGFTDTQYF. The CDR3 nucleotides read TGTGCCAGCAGCGTTGGGGGTTTCACAGATACGCAGTATTTT.

The chain has TRBV19 and TRBJ1-1; D ambiguous. The V and J ends lost 6 bases and 1 base respectively, with 9 bases between them. The CDR3 runs to 13 residues. CDR1 is LNHDA, CDR2 SQIVND, per germline (reference sequence). CDR3 protein: CASSLRGNTEAFF. CDR3 sequence (DNA): TGTGCCAGTAGCCTACGGGGGAACACTGAAGCTTTCTTT.

This clone was seen a single time. The J gene is TRBJ1-2, the V gene TRBV7-9; D is perhaps TRBD1 (6 bases). The V and J ends lost 5 bases and 9 bases respectively, with 16 bases between them. Per germline, CDR1 SEHNR and CDR2 FQNEAQ (reference sequence). The CDR3 extends over 13 amino acids. CDR3 region: CASSLEGGGSYTF. For the CDR3, the DNA is TGTGCCAGCAGCCTCGAGGGGGGCGGAAGCTACACCTTC. The full variable domain, with the rest looked up from reference TRBV7-9 and TRBJ1-2, is DTGVSQNPRHKITKRGQNVTFRCDPISEHNRLYWYRQTLGQGPEFLTYFQNEAQLEKSRLLSDRFSAERPKGSFSTLEIQRTEQGDSAMYLCASSLEGGGSYTFGSGTRLTVV.

J is TRBJ1-3 and V is TRBV9; D gene unclear. CDR1 is SGDLS and CDR2 is YYNGEE in the germline V gene. The CDR3 runs to 15 residues. The ends were cut back, 0 bases at V and 5 bases at J, with 12 bases in the middle. The DNA of the CDR3 is TGTGCCAGCAGCGTAGACGGGCAGCAAAGAAACACCATATATTTT. This translates into CASSVDGQQRNTIYF.

This chain joins TRBV11-3 and TRBJ2-1, with 7 nucleotides matching TRBD2. CDR3 length equals 16 residues. Germline-derived CDR1 and CDR2 are SGHNT and YENEEA. V dropped 5 bases and J dropped 5; count of bases not matched to a gene: 12. The CDR3 DNA follows: TGTGCCAGCAGCCCAGGCGGGAGTTACTTTGACAATGAGCAGTTCTTC. As protein: CASSPGGSYFDNEQFF.

The V call is TRBV28, the J call TRBJ1-5; perhaps TRBD1 as D (5 bases). Germline assignment: CDR1 MDHEN and CDR2 SYDVKM. The CDR3 sequence is 16 residues long. V lost 6 bases and J 5 bases, leaving 20 bases between the germline ends. In nucleotides, the CDR3 is TGTGCCAGCAGCCCGGCGGGGGAATGGGGGGATCAGCCCCAGCATTTT. Residues: CASSPAGEWGDQPQHF.

The chain is built from TRBV7-9 and TRBJ2-2, with TRBD2 as a possible D gene (6 bases). The CDR3 spans 15 residues. Per germline, CDR1 SEHNR and CDR2 FQNEAQ (reference sequence). The V end lost 4 bases, the J end lost 6 bases, and 15 bases lay between the germline ends. The CDR3 DNA reads TGTGCCAGCAGCTATTCCGGGGGATACGCCGGGGAGCTGTTTTTT. Protein sequence: CASSYSGGYAGELFF.